This T cell receptor beta chain was identified during a study of cytomegalovirus exposure and HLA in healthy donors. Primers for the PCR totalled 60 Vbeta and 13 Jbeta. How the authors handled the data: A later analysis tallied some 84 million unique TCR beta chains, approximately 11 million of them shared. TCRdb's copy holds only in-frame clones and misses some; the assay was immunoSEQ multiplex PCR. V and J calls and clone size come straight from that table; D and trimming were deduced from the DNA. This table holds over 200,000 clones, 60% to 80% found once. Looked up from germline, CDR1 is MDHEN and CDR2 is SYDVKM. V was pared by 1 base and J by 5 bases, with 14 bases between. This CDR3 region has 15 residues.

The sample consisted of PBMCs. The clonotype originates from a male donor in good health and CMV-seronegative. The rearrangement links TRBV28 to TRBJ1-1; D unclear. Here the CDR3 reads CASSLYEGRRTEAFF. The CDR3 nucleotides are TGTGCCAGCAGTTTATATGAGGGTAGGAGAACTGAAGCTTTCTTT. Variable domain in full (rest from reference TRBV28 and TRBJ1-1): DVKVTQSSRYLVKRTGEKVFLECVQDMDHENMFWYRQDPGLGLRLIYFSYDVKMKEKGDIPEGYSVSREKKERFSLILESASTNQTSMYLCASSLYEGRRTEAFFGQGTRLTVV.